This T cell receptor beta chain was captured in a study of cytomegalovirus exposure and HLA in healthy donors. Amplification used 60 Vbeta primers and 13 Jbeta primers. Clones were read by immunoSEQ multiplex PCR, and TCRdb kept only the in-frame ones, dropping some. The sample includes about 98,000 clones, roughly three fifths of them seen just once. This clone occurred a few times. Its target is unknown. The study, taken as a whole, reports: V- and J-gene trimming in TCR beta was tied to a missense DCLRE1C variant by an analysis performed later.

The germline V and J ends were trimmed by 4 bases and 4 bases, with 17 bases remaining between them. CDR3 length equals 16 residues. Germline-derived CDR1 and CDR2 are SEHNR and FQNEAQ (reference sequence). Although they were nominally healthy when sampled, donors likely had unrecorded immune exposures. This receptor was identified in a human donor in good health. The chain carries TRBV7-9 and TRBJ1-3, with a possible D match to TRBD1 (6 bases). The sample taken for sequencing was PBMCs. The CDR3 DNA follows: TGTGCCAGCAGCTCCCCCGGGACACGGTCGGGAAACACCATATATTTT. The encoded protein is CASSSPGTRSGNTIYF.